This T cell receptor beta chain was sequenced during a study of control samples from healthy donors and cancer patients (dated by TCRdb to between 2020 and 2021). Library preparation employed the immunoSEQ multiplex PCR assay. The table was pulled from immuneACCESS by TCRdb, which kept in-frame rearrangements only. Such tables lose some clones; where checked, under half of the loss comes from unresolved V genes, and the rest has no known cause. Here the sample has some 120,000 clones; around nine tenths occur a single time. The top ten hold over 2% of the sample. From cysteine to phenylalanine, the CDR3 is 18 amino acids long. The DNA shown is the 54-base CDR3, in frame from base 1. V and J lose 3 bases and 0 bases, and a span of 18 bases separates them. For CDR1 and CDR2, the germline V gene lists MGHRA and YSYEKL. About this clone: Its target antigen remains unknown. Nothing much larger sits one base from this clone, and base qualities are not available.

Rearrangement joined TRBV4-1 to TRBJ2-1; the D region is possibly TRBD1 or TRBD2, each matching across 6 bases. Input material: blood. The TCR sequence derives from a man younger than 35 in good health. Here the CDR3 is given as CASSQSLGGLGSYNEQFF. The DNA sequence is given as TGCGCCAGCAGCCAGTCCCTCGGGGGCCTTGGCTCCTACAATGAGCAGTTCTTC.